This note documents a single TCR beta chain sequence. Its antigen remains undetermined. Base-call qualities are not available, and no considerably larger clone is one nucleotide away. The Qiagen DNeasy kit was used to extract genomic DNA from unsorted PBMCs and from the negatively selected CD4+ and CD8+ fractions. Amplification of TCR beta CDR3 regions was done by immunoSEQ multiplex PCR with primers that anneal to V and J segments. A synthetic immune receptor repertoire was used to minimize amplification bias, and remaining bias was computationally removed after sequencing. For the original study's pipeline: Repertoire diversity was quantified as the Shannon entropy index using custom Python scripts. Unsorted, CD4+ and CD8+ repertoires were analyzed separately, except for combined analyses in which CD4+ and CD8+ sequences were merged in silico. TCRdb re-hosts the immuneACCESS table, in-frame sequences only. Its copies lack some clones; in the studies checked, an unresolved V gene accounts for under half of them, and the cause for the rest is not known. The V and J calls and clone size are taken from that table; D and trimming were inferred from the DNA. The sample data list some 17,000 clones, and 80% to 95% of these were observed just once. The top ten clonotypes cover about 7% of the sample.

This specimen's time point label, interpreted: newly diagnosed, previously untreated cHL patient sample. PBMCs from patients with newly diagnosed, previously untreated classical Hodgkin lymphoma were sequenced as a comparison group for the relapsed/refractory trial patients. Peripheral blood was collected in 8 mL Vacutainer Cell Preparation Tubes, from which PBMCs were isolated by centrifugation and then cryopreserved. This record belongs to a study of PD-1 blockade in classical Hodgkin lymphoma (dated by TCRdb to about 2020). For context, the study as a whole: The study used TCR beta sequencing and CyTOF to define a peripheral blood immune signature of response to PD-1 blockade in classical Hodgkin lymphoma.

Here V drops 4 bases and J drops 5 bases, and the junction holds 11 bases not matched to any gene. Including cysteine and phenylalanine, the CDR3 has 17 amino acids. Of the read, only the CDR3 DNA is kept; its 51 bases are in frame from base 1. Looking up the germline V gene yields CDR1 MGHDK and CDR2 SYGVNS. What the research found in general, with its limitations: Baseline TCR diversity was reported as lower in newly diagnosed patients than in healthy donors, and lower still in relapsed/refractory patients. The study covered only a single clinical trial cohort, and the causes of the repertoire differences, possibly disease activity or prior therapy, were still not defined.

This TCR derives from a human donor with classical Hodgkin lymphoma. The chain couples TRBV25-1 to TRBJ1-1, with 12 bases matching TRBD1. The sample taken for sequencing was peripheral blood mononuclear cells (PBMCs). CDR3 region: CASSGIPGQGARTEAFF. Here is the DNA: TGTGCCAGCAGTGGAATCCCGGGACAGGGGGCACGGACTGAAGCTTTCTTT.